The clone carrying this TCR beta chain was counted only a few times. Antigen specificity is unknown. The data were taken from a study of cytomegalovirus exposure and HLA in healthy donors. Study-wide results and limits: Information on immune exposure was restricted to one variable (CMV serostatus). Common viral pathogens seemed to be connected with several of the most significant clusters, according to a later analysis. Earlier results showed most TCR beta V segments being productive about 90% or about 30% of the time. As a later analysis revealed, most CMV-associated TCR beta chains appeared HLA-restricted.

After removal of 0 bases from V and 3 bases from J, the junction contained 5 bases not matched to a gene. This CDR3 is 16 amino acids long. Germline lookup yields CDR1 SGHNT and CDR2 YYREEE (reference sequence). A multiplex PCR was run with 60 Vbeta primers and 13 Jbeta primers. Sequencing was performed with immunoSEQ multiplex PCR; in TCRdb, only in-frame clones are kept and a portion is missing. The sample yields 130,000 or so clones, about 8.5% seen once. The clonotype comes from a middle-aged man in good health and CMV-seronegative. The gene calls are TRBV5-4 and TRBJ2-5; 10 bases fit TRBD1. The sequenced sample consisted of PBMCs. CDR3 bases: TGTGCCAGCAGCTTGGCCAGGACAGGGGGAGAAGAGACCCAGTACTTC. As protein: CASSLARTGGEETQYF. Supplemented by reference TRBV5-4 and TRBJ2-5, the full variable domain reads ETGVTQSPTHLIKTRGQQVTLRCSSQSGHNTVSWYQQALGQGPQFIFQYYREEENGRGNFPPRFSGLQFPNYSSELNVNALELDDSALYLCASSLARTGGEETQYFGPGTRLLVL.